This TCR beta chain was identified in a study of CD8 T cells in ankylosing spondylitis. In its sample, this clonotype was seen many times. Its antigen remains unknown. One entry per CDR3 protein results from TCRdb running MiXCR on the 5' RACE reads. The sample carries tens of thousands of distinct CDR3 sequences, approximately 5% recorded once. CDR3 length equals 16 residues. Germline lookup yields CDR1 MNHEY and CDR2 SMNVEV (reference sequence). Trimming cost V 7 bases and J 3 bases; bases outside gene matches: 11. Study conclusions and caveats: Characteristic of ankylosing spondylitis blood, it appeared, was a TCR beta motif comprising about 8 highly homologous variants. Reported data indicate significant enrichment of disease-linked clones within matched ankylosing spondylitis synovial fluid. Reactive arthritis synovial fluid and blood were previously reported to contain some motif variants.

This TCR derives from a male donor with ankylosing spondylitis or in good health (not recorded which). V gene TRBV27 combines with J gene TRBJ2-5, with 10 bases aligning to TRBD1. Input material: blood, either unsorted or a sorted T cell fraction (not recorded which). In DNA form, the CDR3 reads TGTGCCAGCACCGCTCTTGGACAGGGGGTGAAAGAGACCCAGTACTTC. It encodes CASTALGQGVKETQYF.